This is a list of T cell receptor beta chains from one sample in a study of PD-1 blockade in classical Hodgkin lymphoma. The assay was immunoSEQ multiplex PCR, and TCRdb's table has in-frame clones only and misses some. The data contain about 47,000 clones, around 80% of them singletons. The input for sequencing was peripheral blood mononuclear cells (PBMCs), taken before the fourth cycle of nivolumab. These receptor sequences come from a human donor with classical Hodgkin lymphoma. The CDR3 runs from the conserved cysteine through the conserved F or W. Fields, in order: D gene, J gene, V gene, clone size, CDR3 DNA, CDR3 protein. The D gene is left open where the match is weak. The size field is filled for only some rows; it gives once, few, many or a size class.

>NA|TRBJ2-5|TRBV6-5|NA
TGTGCCAGCAGTGCAGAATGGGAGACCCAGTACTTC
CASSAEWETQYF
>TRBD1|TRBJ2-7|TRBV28|once
TGTGCCAGCAGTCCATCGACAGGGGGAATGTACGAGCAGTACTTC
CASSPSTGGMYEQYF
>NA|TRBJ2-1|TRBV7-9|NA
TGTGCCAGCAGCTTAGGACTAGGTGTTGAGCAGTTCTTC
CASSLGLGVEQFF
>NA|TRBJ1-2|TRBV15|few
TGTGCCACCAGCAGAGATTTCGGGGGGACTGGCTACACCTTC
CATSRDFGGTGYTF
>TRBD1|TRBJ1-2|TRBV28|NA
TGTGCCAGCGAAAGGCCAGGGGGGGAAGGCTACACCTTC
CASERPGGEGYTF
>NA|TRBJ1-4|TRBV5-6|NA
TGTGCCAGCAGCTTGGAAGGCCCGGGGGGAGAAAAACTGTTTTTT
CASSLEGPGGEKLFF
>NA|TRBJ1-2|TRBV5-4|NA
TGTGCCAGCAGCTTGGAGGGTAGCGGCTATGGCTACACCTTC
CASSLEGSGYGYTF
>NA|TRBJ1-2|TRBV29-1|NA
TGCAGCGTCCTGTTGGGGGTTGGCTATGGCTACACCTTC
CSVLLGVGYGYTF
>NA|TRBJ1-2|TRBV7-2|NA
TGTGCCAGCAGCCCCAACTCGGGCTATGGCTACACCTTC
CASSPNSGYGYTF
>TRBD1|TRBJ1-5|TRBV28|NA
TGTGCCAGCAGACCCTCAATCGGACAGGGAATCAATCAGCCCCAGCATTTT
CASRPSIGQGINQPQHF
>TRBD2|TRBJ2-1|TRBV11-2|few
TGTGCCAGCAGCTTAAGGGGCGGGAGCGTCAACAATGAGCAGTTCTTC
CASSLRGGSVNNEQFF
>NA|TRBJ1-3|TRBV7-2|NA
TGTGCCAGCAGCTTAGGAGGGGACTACTCTGGAAACACCATATATTTT
CASSLGGDYSGNTIYF
>NA|TRBJ1-2|TRBV29-1|once
TGCAGCGTTGTTTCCAGAACTAACTATGGCTACACCTTC
CSVVSRTNYGYTF
>TRBD2|TRBJ2-1|TRBV7-3|NA
TGTGCCAGCAGCCTATTAGCGGGACTAGCCAGCGATGAGCAGTTCTTC
CASSLLAGLASDEQFF
>NA|TRBJ2-3|TRBV5-1|NA
TGCGCCAGCAGCTTGGGACAGGACACAGATACGCAGTATTTT
CASSLGQDTDTQYF
>NA|TRBJ2-3|TRBV10-1|NA
TGCGCCAGCGGGGGCAGCGGCACAGATACGCAGTATTTT
CASGGSGTDTQYF
>NA|TRBJ2-2|TRBV29-1|NA
TGCAGCGTTGATGTCGCGAACACCGGGGAGCTGTTTTTT
CSVDVANTGELFF
>TRBD2|TRBJ2-3|TRBV2|NA
TGTGCCAGCAGTGAAGATCGGACTAGCAGACTCACAGATACGCAGTATTTT
CASSEDRTSRLTDTQYF
>NA|TRBJ2-4|TRBV6-1|NA
TGTGCCAGCAGTGGACAGTTAGCCAAAAACATTCAGTACTTC
CASSGQLAKNIQYF
>TRBD1|TRBJ2-5|TRBV15|NA
TGTGCCACCAGCAGACGAGACAGGGGCCGGGAGACCCAGTACTTC
CATSRRDRGRETQYF
>NA|TRBJ1-3|TRBV11-2|NA
TGTGCCAGCAGCTCAGGGAGCTCTGGAAACACCATATATTTT
CASSSGSSGNTIYF
>NA|TRBJ2-1|TRBV11-3|once
TGTGCCAGCAGCTTAAGCAATGAGCAGTTCTTC
CASSLSNEQFF
>NA|TRBJ1-6|TRBV19|NA
TGTGCCAGTAGTATCCAGGGCTATAATTCACCCCTCCACTTT
CASSIQGYNSPLHF
>TRBD1|TRBJ2-7|TRBV4-3|NA
TGCGCCAGCAGCCAAGCGCCCACAGGGGTCTACGAGCAGTACTTC
CASSQAPTGVYEQYF
>NA|TRBJ1-1|TRBV4-1|NA
TGCGCCAGCAGCCAAGGGGCGCGGAACACTGAAGCTTTCTTT
CASSQGARNTEAFF
>TRBD1|TRBJ1-4|TRBV25-1|NA
TGTGCCAGCAGTGCCTCAGGGGGCGCGGCTAATGAAAAACTGTTTTTT
CASSASGGAANEKLFF
>TRBD1|TRBJ1-6|TRBV5-4|NA
TGTGCCAGCGGGACAGGGGGAATGTTCTCCTATAATTCACCCCTCCACTTT
CASGTGGMFSYNSPLHF
>NA|TRBJ1-3|TRBV6-1|few
TGTGCCAGCAGCCCACAGGGAAATGGAAACACCATATATTTT
CASSPQGNGNTIYF
>NA|TRBJ1-6|TRBV6-5|few
TGTGCCAGCAGTTACGCGGTGGAATCACCCCTCCACTTT
CASSYAVESPLHF